The clone carrying this TCR beta chain was seen a few times. Its target is unknown. Germline V lookup: CDR1 LGHNA, CDR2 YSLEER. The CDR3 is 18 amino acids. V trimming: 0 bases; J trimming: 3 bases; junction bases outside the gene matches: 12. This sample was included in a study of shared clonotypes between healthy human individuals. Study observations and caveats: The small donor group covered limited genetic and exposure diversity. It was anticipated that sequencing depth would influence how many clonotypes donors shared.

The unsorted samples took 90 million to 95 million PBMCs to get genomic DNA. Sequencing used immunoSEQ multiplex PCR; TCRdb keeps in-frame clones, though not all of them. The sample shows about 450,000 clones, about four fifths of them seen only once. The specimen was PBMCs. The V gene is TRBV4-3, the J gene TRBJ2-7; 9 bases line up with TRBD2. The receptor was derived from a middle-aged woman in good health. Some clones in this sample may be carry-over from other donors' samples. CDR3 loop: CASSQERREGLRYYEQYF. The CDR3 DNA is TGCGCCAGCAGCCAAGAGAGGCGGGAGGGCCTTAGGTACTACGAGCAGTACTTC.